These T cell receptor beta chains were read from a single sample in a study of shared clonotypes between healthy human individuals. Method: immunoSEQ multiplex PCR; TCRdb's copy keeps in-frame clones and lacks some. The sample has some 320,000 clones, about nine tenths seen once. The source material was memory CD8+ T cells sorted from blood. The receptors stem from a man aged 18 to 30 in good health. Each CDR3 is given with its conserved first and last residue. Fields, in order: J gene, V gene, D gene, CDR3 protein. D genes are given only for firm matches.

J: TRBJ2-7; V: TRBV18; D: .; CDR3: CASSRSGPHSYEQYF
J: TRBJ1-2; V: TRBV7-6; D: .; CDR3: CASWGEPNYGYTF
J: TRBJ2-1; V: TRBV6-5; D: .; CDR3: CASSYGSSYNEQFF
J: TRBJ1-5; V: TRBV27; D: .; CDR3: CASSFGGFQPQHF
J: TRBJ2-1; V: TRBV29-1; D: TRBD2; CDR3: CSVVLAGYNEQFF
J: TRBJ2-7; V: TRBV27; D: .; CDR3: CASSLTDSYEQYF
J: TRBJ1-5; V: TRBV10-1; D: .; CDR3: CASSESGGHSNQPQHF
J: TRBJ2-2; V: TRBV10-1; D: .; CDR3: CASSESNRESNTGELFF
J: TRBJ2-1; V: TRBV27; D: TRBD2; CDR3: CASSFYYDWSGRGEQFF
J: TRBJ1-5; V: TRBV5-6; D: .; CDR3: CASSEDRSNQPQHF
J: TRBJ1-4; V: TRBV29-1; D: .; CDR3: CSVVRRHNEKLFF
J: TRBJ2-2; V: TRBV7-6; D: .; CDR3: CASSARMDTGELFF
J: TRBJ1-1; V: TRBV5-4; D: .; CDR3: CASSRGDGNTEAFF
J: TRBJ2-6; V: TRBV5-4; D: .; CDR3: CASSLESGGFGANVLTF
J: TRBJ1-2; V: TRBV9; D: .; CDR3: CASSAGNPGYTF
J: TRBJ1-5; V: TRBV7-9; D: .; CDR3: CASAPGSEQPQHF
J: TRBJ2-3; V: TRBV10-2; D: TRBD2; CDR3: CASRVSGRSTDTQYF
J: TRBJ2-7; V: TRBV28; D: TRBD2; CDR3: CASSLRGGPGEQYF
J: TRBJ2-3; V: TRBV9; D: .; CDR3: CASSVETGTDTQYF
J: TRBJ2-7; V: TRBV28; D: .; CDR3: CASSPQGTVYEQYF
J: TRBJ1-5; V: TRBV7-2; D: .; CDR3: CASSFLNSNQPQHF
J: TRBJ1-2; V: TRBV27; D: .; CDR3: CASSLLGTGYGYTF
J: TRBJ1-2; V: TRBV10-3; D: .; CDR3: CAISFGGQSYGYTF
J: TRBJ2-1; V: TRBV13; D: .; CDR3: CASSLMISYNEQFF
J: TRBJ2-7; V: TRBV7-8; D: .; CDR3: CASSSNAGTTYEQYF
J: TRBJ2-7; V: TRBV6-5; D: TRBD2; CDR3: CASSPRLGEGYEQYF
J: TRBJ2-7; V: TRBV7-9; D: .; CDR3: CASSLVGPEGEQYF
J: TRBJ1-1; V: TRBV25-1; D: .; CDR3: CASRGVNTEAFF
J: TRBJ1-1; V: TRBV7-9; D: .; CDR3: CASSLAQGSNTEAFF
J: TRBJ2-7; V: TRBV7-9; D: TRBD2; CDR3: CASSPAGLLLYEQYF
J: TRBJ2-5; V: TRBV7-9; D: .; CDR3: CASSLVGTQSQETQYF
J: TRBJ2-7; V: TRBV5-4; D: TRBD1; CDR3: CASSSGQGYEQYF
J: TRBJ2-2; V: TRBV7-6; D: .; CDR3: CASSLGFGELFF
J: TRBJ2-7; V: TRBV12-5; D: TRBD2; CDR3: CASGLGLAGHEQYF
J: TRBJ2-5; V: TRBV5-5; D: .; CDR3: CASSLFPTDNFQETQYF
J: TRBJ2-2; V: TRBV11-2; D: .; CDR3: CASSSLKGGTGELFF
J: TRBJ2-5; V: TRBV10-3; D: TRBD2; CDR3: CAISSPPVAGEETQYF
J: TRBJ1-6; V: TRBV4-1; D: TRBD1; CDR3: CASSQGGTGFGSPLHF
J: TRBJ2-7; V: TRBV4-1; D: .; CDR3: CASSQGAGDYYEQYF
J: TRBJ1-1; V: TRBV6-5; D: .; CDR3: CASSYWGGEGTTEAFF
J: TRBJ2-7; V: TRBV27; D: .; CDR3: CASSLTDSYEQYF
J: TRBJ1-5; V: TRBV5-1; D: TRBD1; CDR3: CASSPYSGGGNQPQHF
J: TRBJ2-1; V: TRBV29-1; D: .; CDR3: CSTSRGNEQFF
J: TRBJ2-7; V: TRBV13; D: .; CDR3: CASSSTVLVYEQYF
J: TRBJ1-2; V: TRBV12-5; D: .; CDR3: CASGLPGAYGYTF
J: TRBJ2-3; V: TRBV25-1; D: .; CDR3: CASSESTESTDTQYF